The 14 T cell receptor beta chains presented below share a single source sample, sequenced in a study of T cells in Graves' hyperthyroidism and ophthalmopathy. Authors of the study amplified TCR beta CDR3 regions from RNA transcripts. The HTBI primer set served for first-round RT-PCR of the TCR CDR3. TCRdb called the multiplex PCR reads again in MiXCR, with one record for every CDR3 protein. The data hold over 650,000 distinct CDR3 sequences, with over 15% observed a single time. Material: blood. The receptor source for this set is a man between 18 and 35 years old with Graves' hyperthyroidism.

The sample holds many counts of this clonotype. The chain combines TRBV24-1 with TRBJ1-2; TRBD1 might be the D (6 bases). Germline CDR1 is KGHDR and CDR2 is SFDVKD. This CDR3 comprises 14 residues. Trimming stripped 3 bases from V and 7 bases from J, with 14 bases between. CDR3 sequence reads: CATSDTGTTAGYTF. CDR3 bases: TGTGCCACCAGTGATACCGGGACAACCGCTGGCTACACCTTC.

This clonotype has a count of ten or more. The chain's CDR3 is CASSLQTGASYGYTF. DNA for the CDR3: TGTGCCAGCAGTCTTCAGACAGGGGCTAGCTATGGCTACACCTTC. The chain links TRBV28 to TRBJ1-2; 8 nucleotides match TRBD1. CDR3 length: 15 residues. Looked up from germline, CDR1 is MDHEN and CDR2 is SYDVKM. V lost 5 bases, J lost 4 bases, and 9 bases stayed unmatched.

V gene TRBV28 combines with J gene TRBJ1-4; tentative D call: TRBD1 (5 bases). The CDR3 consists of 13 residues. The germline V and J ends were trimmed by 2 bases and 14 bases, with 15 bases remaining between them. CDR1 MDHEN and CDR2 SYDVKM come from the germline V gene. CDR3 coding DNA: TGTGCCAGCAGTTTACAGGGCGCACTCTTCCTGTTTTTT. It codes for CASSLQGALFLFF.

This clonotype was seen a few times. This chain links TRBV10-2 with TRBJ2-7; TRBD1 agrees at 7 bases. J was trimmed by 7 bases and V by 5 bases; bases with no gene match: 5. The CDR3 covers 12 residues. The V gene's germline CDR1 is WSHSY and CDR2 SAAADI. The chain's CDR3 is CASSRGQREQYF. DNA of the CDR3: TGCGCCAGCAGTAGGGGACAGCGGGAGCAGTACTTC.

The chain's CDR3 is CASSPLYGGDEQFF. CDR3 in DNA: TGTGCCAGCAGCCCCCTGTACGGGGGGGATGAGCAGTTCTTC. The chain recombines TRBV11-1 with TRBJ2-1; TRBD2 aligns across 8 bases. The CDR3 contains 14 residues. Germline V gives CDR1 SGHAT, CDR2 FQDESV (reference sequence). The junction had 8 bases not matched to a gene; V was cut back by 5 bases and J by 8 bases.

The chain couples TRBV3-1 to TRBJ2-4, with 8 bases that match TRBD2. Germline trimming cut 5 bases from V and 4 bases from J; bases unmatched to any gene: 4. Germline loops: CDR1 LGHDT, CDR2 YNNKEL (reference sequence). The CDR3 is made up of 14 amino acids. CDR3 sequence: CASSSSSGKNIQYF. The CDR3 DNA is TGTGCCAGCAGCAGCTCTAGCGGGAAAAACATTCAGTACTTC.

This clonotype was observed many times. The chain is built from TRBV2 and TRBJ2-3; D assignment may be TRBD1 or TRBD2 (5 bases each). Trimming removed 7 bases from V and 2 bases from J, with 13 bases in between. The CDR3 loop spans 14 amino acids. The germline V gene encodes CDR1 SNHLY and CDR2 FYNNEI. The CDR3: CASISGTFTDTQYF. The CDR3 coding sequence is TGTGCCAGCATCTCCGGGACCTTCACAGATACGCAGTATTTT.

The table lists this clonotype with many counts. The chain joins TRBV28 to TRBJ2-1; possibly TRBD1 for D (5 bases). V gave up 6 bases and J gave up 9 bases, with 15 bases separating them. The CDR3 consists of 13 residues. The germline V gene has CDR1 MDHEN and CDR2 SYDVKM. CDR3 residues: CASRQGRASEQFF. CDR3 coding DNA: TGTGCCAGCAGGCAGGGTCGGGCTAGTGAGCAGTTCTTC.

The chain carries TRBV24-1 and TRBJ2-3, with D perhaps being TRBD1 or TRBD2 (5 bases each). Germline V gene sequence: CDR1 KGHDR, CDR2 SFDVKD. V lost 0 bases, J lost 6 bases, and 9 bases lay in between. The CDR3 runs 14 residues. CDR3 sequence (DNA): TGTGCCACCAGTGATTTGTCGGGGCGTGATACGCAGTATTTT. This sequence encodes CATSDLSGRDTQYF.

CDR3 coding DNA: TGCGCCAGCAGCTTGTTAGACAGGGGTTCCGCTGGCTACACCTTC. Translation: CASSLLDRGSAGYTF. V and J are TRBV5-1 and TRBJ1-2; 8 bases map to TRBD1. The germline CDR1 and CDR2 sequences are SGHRS and YFSETQ. With 1 base clipped from V and 7 bases from J, the junction kept 9 bases outside the gene matches. This CDR3 has 15 residues.

Regarding this clonotype: It differs at one base from a far larger clone, so likely a read error. The CDR3 region has the DNA TGTGCCACCAGAGGGGATAGCAATCAGCCCCAGCATTTT. Translation: CATRGDSNQPQHF. The chain is built from TRBV15 and TRBJ1-5; weak D call: TRBD1 (5 bases). V lost 6 bases, J lost 0 bases, and 6 bases lay in between. The CDR3 is 13 residues long. Germline V gene lookup returns CDR1 LNHNV and CDR2 YYDKDF (reference sequence).

About this clonotype: A read error may produce the germline difference seen at one junction end. The chain has TRBV5-1 and TRBJ2-5; D is unresolved. The CDR3 contains 14 residues. Germline V gene data show CDR1 as SGHRS and CDR2 as YFSETQ. CDR3 DNA sequence: TGCGCCAGCAGCTTGGCACTCCTCCAACAGACCCAGTACTTC. Its translation is CASSLALLQQTQYF. The full variable domain, in which reference TRBV5-1 and TRBJ2-5 provide the parts outside the CDR3, is KAGVTQTPRYLIKTRGQQVTLSCSPISGHRSVSWYQQTPGQGLQFLFEYFSETQRNKGNFPGRFSGRQFSNSRSEMNVSTLELGDSALYLCASSLALLQQTQYFGPGTRLLVL.

The V call is TRBV5-1, the J call TRBJ2-7; TRBD1 might be the D (6 bases). The CDR3 has 16 residues. The germline V and J ends were trimmed by 7 bases and 0 bases, with 20 bases remaining between them. The germline gives CDR1 SGHRS, CDR2 YFSETQ. The CDR3 loop is CASQQAIPTGSYEQYF. CDR3 in DNA: TGCGCCAGCCAGCAAGCTATTCCGACAGGCTCCTACGAGCAGTACTTC.

Ten or more counts support this clonotype. The rearrangement links TRBV20-1 to TRBJ2-7, with 16 bases fitting TRBD2. Germline-derived CDR1 and CDR2 are DFQATT and SNEGSKA (reference sequence). The CDR3 is made up of 15 amino acids. Trimming at V came to 6 bases and at J to 2 bases, leaving 4 bases not matched to a gene. The DNA for the CDR3 is TGCAGTGCCTTGGGACTAGCGGGAGGGCCCTACGAGCAGTACTTC. Encoded protein: CSALGLAGGPYEQYF.